These 31 T cell receptor beta chains were all obtained from the same sample, sequenced in a study of cytomegalovirus exposure and HLA in healthy donors. The repertoire was sequenced with immunoSEQ multiplex PCR; TCRdb's copy has only in-frame clones and lacks some. The data hold roughly 59,000 clones, with 85% to 95% observed a single time. Sequenced sample: PBMCs. The receptors stem from a woman between 18 and 29 years old in good health and CMV-seropositive.

The chain uses TRBV6-5 and TRBJ2-7, with D perhaps TRBD1 (6 bases). The germline V and J ends were trimmed by 6 bases and 6 bases, with 15 bases remaining between them. This CDR3 contains 13 residues. Germline V CDR1 and CDR2: MNHEY, SVGAGI. The CDR3 DNA follows: TGTGCCAGCAGGCCCCTGACAGGCGGCGAGCAGTACTTC. It translates to CASRPLTGGEQYF.

The chain uses TRBV30 and TRBJ2-6; D possibly corresponds to TRBD1 (5 bases). Trimming stripped 2 bases from V and 0 bases from J, with 11 bases between. CDR1 and CDR2 from the germline V gene are GTSNPN and SVGIG (reference sequence). The CDR3 has 16 amino acids. The CDR3 is CAWSQGPRSGANVLTF. DNA for the CDR3: TGTGCCTGGAGTCAGGGCCCGCGCTCTGGGGCCAACGTCCTGACTTTC.

The chain carries TRBV10-3 and TRBJ2-2; 11 bases align to TRBD1. Germline assignment: CDR1 ENHRY and CDR2 SYGVKD. The CDR3 is 20 residues long. The trim removed 1 base at V and 4 bases at J, leaving 14 bases unmatched. The CDR3 coding sequence is TGTGCCATCAGTGAGTTCAATCCGGGACAGGGGGTAGTTCGCACCGGGGAGCTGTTTTTT. The encoded protein is CAISEFNPGQGVVRTGELFF.

The chain is built from TRBV28 and TRBJ1-5; 7 bases agree with TRBD1. The germline V gene has CDR1 MDHEN and CDR2 SYDVKM. The CDR3 runs to 14 residues. V trimming: 5 bases; J trimming: 5 bases; junction bases outside the gene matches: 6. This chain's CDR3 is CASSPGQVDQPQHF. For the CDR3, the DNA is TGTGCCAGCAGTCCCGGACAGGTGGATCAGCCCCAGCATTTT. Using reference TRBV28 and TRBJ1-5 for the parts outside the CDR3, the full variable domain is DVKVTQSSRYLVKRTGEKVFLECVQDMDHENMFWYRQDPGLGLRLIYFSYDVKMKEKGDIPEGYSVSREKKERFSLILESASTNQTSMYLCASSPGQVDQPQHFGDGTRLSIL.

CDR3 in DNA: TGTGCCAGCAATGCAAAACAGGGGGCGCGAGAAGCTTTCTTT. This encodes CASNAKQGAREAFF. This chain uses TRBV6-5 with TRBJ1-1, with 9 nucleotides matching TRBD1. Germline V gene data show CDR1 as MNHEY and CDR2 as SVGAGI. The CDR3 is 14 residues long. V lost 7 bases and J lost 8; bases outside the gene matches: 11.

J is TRBJ2-1 and V is TRBV6-5; TRBD2 aligns across 7 bases. The V gene end was trimmed by 6 bases and the J gene end by 6 bases; junction bases not matched to a gene: 8. Germline-derived CDR1 and CDR2 are MNHEY and SVGAGI. The CDR3 contains 14 residues. The CDR3 here is CASSASGTPNEQFF. The CDR3 DNA follows: TGTGCCAGCAGCGCTAGCGGCACCCCCAATGAGCAGTTCTTC.

In the case of this clone: The same CDR3 arises from other DNA sequences in this sample as well. V and J are TRBV19 and TRBJ1-3; 10 bases agree with TRBD1. The germline V gene encodes CDR1 LNHDA and CDR2 SQIVND (reference sequence). Trimming took 6 bases from V and 4 from J; bases not matched to a gene: 3. This CDR3 is built from 14 residues. CDR3 sequence reads: CASSGTGDGNTIYF. CDR3 nucleotides: TGTGCCAGTAGCGGGACAGGGGACGGAAACACCATATATTTT.

The chain joins TRBV7-9 to TRBJ1-1; the D gene is possibly TRBD1 (5 bases). Trimming left V 7 bases short and J 5 bases short, with 14 bases between. The V gene's germline CDR1 is SEHNR and CDR2 FQNEAQ (reference sequence). This CDR3 contains 13 residues. CDR3 residues: CASTAGPSTEAFF. For the CDR3, the DNA is TGTGCCAGCACCGCGGGACCAAGTACTGAAGCTTTCTTT.

The V and J genes are TRBV19 and TRBJ2-7; TRBD2 aligns across 9 bases. V lost 4 bases, J lost 4 bases, and 14 bases stayed unmatched. This CDR3 is 17 amino acids long. The germline V gene has CDR1 LNHDA and CDR2 SQIVND (reference sequence). The CDR3 loop reads CASSKGLIGSGGYEQYF. CDR3 DNA sequence: TGTGCCAGTAGTAAAGGCCTCATCGGTAGCGGGGGATACGAGCAGTACTTC.

The chain recombines TRBV9 with TRBJ1-2; no clear D gene. Germline values: CDR1 SGDLS, CDR2 YYNGEE. V was shortened by 0 bases and J by 4 bases, with 10 bases between the two germline ends. This CDR3 has 14 amino acids. The CDR3 protein is CASSVGGELYGYTF. The CDR3 DNA reads as TGTGCCAGCAGCGTAGGCGGGGAACTCTATGGCTACACCTTC.

The V call is TRBV19, the J call TRBJ1-2; a possible D gene is TRBD1 (6 bases). CDR1 is LNHDA, CDR2 SQIVND, per germline (reference sequence). The length of the CDR3 is 15 residues. V dropped 9 bases and J dropped 8 bases, with 25 bases sitting between them. CDR3 in amino acids: CASREGGAPKGGYTF. In DNA form, the CDR3 reads TGTGCCAGCCGCGAGGGGGGGGCCCCCAAGGGCGGCTACACCTTC.

This chain links TRBV6-1 with TRBJ2-7; 9 bases fit TRBD2. After removal of 2 bases from V and 4 bases from J, the junction contained 6 bases not matched to a gene. The germline V gene encodes CDR1 MNHNS and CDR2 SASEGT. This CDR3 has 15 residues. The CDR3 here is CASSESGGLSYEQYF. CDR3 in DNA: TGTGCCAGCAGTGAAAGCGGGGGGCTGTCGTACGAGCAGTACTTC.

This rearrangement joins TRBV30 to TRBJ2-7; 8 bases agree with TRBD2. CDR1 is GTSNPN, CDR2 SVGIG, per germline (reference sequence). The CDR3 is 14 residues long. V dropped 4 bases and J dropped 5; count of bases not matched to a gene: 10. Here the CDR3 DNA reads TGTGCCTGGACGACTAGCGCGTTTTCCAACGAGCAGTACTTC. This codes for CAWTTSAFSNEQYF.

V usage is TRBV6-1 and J usage is TRBJ1-2; no definite D call. This CDR3 contains 10 residues. Germline CDR1 MNHNS, CDR2 SASEGT. Trimming took 10 bases from V and 4 from J, leaving 7 bases between them. Here the CDR3 DNA reads TGTGCCATCAAGCGCTATGGCTACACCTTC. Translating it yields CAIKRYGYTF.

The chain combines TRBV6-1 with TRBJ2-7; D might be TRBD1 (6 bases). V lost 4 bases and J lost 4, with 14 bases in between. The CDR3 extends over 14 amino acids. CDR1 and CDR2 from the germline V gene are MNHNS and SASEGT. In DNA form, the CDR3 reads TGTGCCAGCAGTGCCACGGACAGATATTACGAGCAGTACTTC. Amino acids: CASSATDRYYEQYF.

This chain uses TRBV10-1 with TRBJ1-1; 12 bases line up with TRBD1. V shed 4 bases, J shed 2 bases, and the junction held 2 bases outside the gene matches. The V gene's germline CDR1 is WNHNN and CDR2 SYGVQD (reference sequence). The CDR3 consists of 15 residues. The CDR3 DNA follows: TGCGCCAGCAGTGCGGGGACAGGGGGCAACACTGAAGCTTTCTTT. Encoded protein: CASSAGTGGNTEAFF.

The chain links TRBV4-1 to TRBJ2-3; the match to TRBD2 covers 8 bases. Per germline, CDR1 MGHRA and CDR2 YSYEKL. Trimming took 6 bases from V and 3 from J; bases not matched to a gene: 14. This CDR3 has 17 residues. The CDR3 DNA reads TGCGCCAGCAGGTCCCTCTATTTGCGGGGGGCGACAGATACGCAGTATTTT. This sequence encodes CASRSLYLRGATDTQYF.

The DNA for the CDR3 is TGTGCCAGCAGTTACTCGAGGAGGTCTGGGGCCAACGTCCTGACTTTC. It is translated as CASSYSRRSGANVLTF. The genes are TRBV6-5 and TRBJ2-6; weak D call: TRBD2 (5 bases). Germline CDR1 MNHEY, CDR2 SVGAGI. Trimming cost V 0 bases and J 1 base, with 7 bases left between them. The CDR3 contains 16 residues.

The chain employs TRBV4-1 and TRBJ1-4, with D hard to call. CDR3 length equals 15 residues. Germline loops: CDR1 MGHRA, CDR2 YSYEKL. V lost 5 bases and J lost 0, with 10 bases in between. CDR3 in amino acids: CASSSAGTTNEKLFF. The CDR3 region has the DNA TGCGCCAGCAGCTCCGCCGGGACAACTAATGAAAAACTGTTTTTT.

The J gene is TRBJ2-2, the V gene TRBV19; 8 bases match TRBD1. The CDR3 is 15 amino acids. Germline trimming cut 7 bases from V and 5 bases from J; bases unmatched to any gene: 9. Germline loops: CDR1 LNHDA, CDR2 SQIVND (reference sequence). CDR3 coding DNA: TGTGCCAGTACCTCGGACAGGGTTGAGACCGGGGAGCTGTTTTTT. Protein: CASTSDRVETGELFF. The complete variable domain, with remaining parts taken from reference TRBV19 and TRBJ2-2, reads DGGITQSPKYLFRKEGQNVTLSCEQNLNHDAMYWYRQDPGQGLRLIYYSQIVNDFQKGDIAEGYSVSREKKESFPLTVTSAQKNPTAFYLCASTSDRVETGELFFGEGSRLTVL.

The V call is TRBV7-2, the J call TRBJ2-3; D gene unclear. Per the germline V gene, CDR1 is SGHTA and CDR2 is FQGNSA. Trimming shortened V by 2 bases and J by 1 base, and 7 bases separated the two germline ends. This CDR3 spans 14 amino acids. CDR3 sequence reads: CASSLSPGTDTQYF. CDR3 coding DNA: TGTGCCAGCAGCTTATCGCCAGGCACAGATACGCAGTATTTT.

The chain is built from TRBV29-1 and TRBJ2-2; the D gene is possibly TRBD1 (6 bases). The CDR3 covers 12 residues. The ends were cut back, 3 bases at V and 7 bases at J, with 9 bases in the middle. CDR1 SQVTM and CDR2 ANQGSEA come from the germline V gene. DNA of the CDR3: TGCAGCGTTGAGCCAGGGGTCGGGGAGCTGTTTTTT. Translated: CSVEPGVGELFF.

The gene calls are TRBV19 and TRBJ2-3; the match to TRBD2 covers 7 bases. Germline trimming cut 3 bases from V and 2 bases from J; bases unmatched to any gene: 5. Germline CDR1 reads LNHDA; CDR2 reads SQIVND (reference sequence). The CDR3 has 15 residues. CDR3 DNA: TGTGCCAGTAGTATCGGGGGGTCCTCCACAGATACGCAGTATTTT. Protein: CASSIGGSSTDTQYF.

The V call is TRBV7-9, the J call TRBJ1-1; 9 bases map to TRBD1. J gave up 3 bases and V 4 bases, and 6 bases lay outside the gene matches. The germline V gene encodes CDR1 SEHNR and CDR2 FQNEAQ (reference sequence). CDR3 length equals 15 residues. In nucleotides, the CDR3 is TGTGCCAGCAGCTATCGACAGGGGGGAGACACTGAAGCTTTCTTT. Encoded protein: CASSYRQGGDTEAFF.

The chain carries TRBV6-5 and TRBJ2-5; perhaps TRBD1 as D (5 bases). Germline loops: CDR1 MNHEY, CDR2 SVGAGI. The CDR3 loop spans 15 amino acids. V was cut by 1 base and J by 7 bases, with 16 bases left in between. The DNA of the CDR3 is TGTGCCAGCAGTTACTGGGATCTGGGCCAGGGGACCCAGTACTTC. Translating gives CASSYWDLGQGTQYF.

The chain has TRBV29-1 and TRBJ1-4; no clear D. Germline V gene sequence: CDR1 SQVTM, CDR2 ANQGSEA. This CDR3 spans 14 amino acids. V shed 4 bases and J shed 10 bases, with 19 bases lying between them. DNA for the CDR3: TGCAGCGTTGCTACAGCGGCAGCGGCTGCAAAACTGTTTTTT. Its protein is CSVATAAAAAKLFF.

A single count supports this clone. This sequence joins TRBV28 and TRBJ1-2, with 8 bases aligning to TRBD1. The CDR3 extends over 15 amino acids. Germline V CDR1 and CDR2: MDHEN, SYDVKM. Trimming took 5 bases from V and 0 from J; bases not matched to a gene: 5. In nucleotides, the CDR3 is TGTGCCAGCAGTCCAGGGACAGGAGCTAACTATGGCTACACCTTC. It encodes CASSPGTGANYGYTF.

The CDR3 protein is CASSLVSGTGDNEQFF. The CDR3 DNA follows: TGTGCCAGCAGCTTAGTGTCTGGGACTGGCGACAATGAGCAGTTCTTC. The chain has TRBV7-9 and TRBJ2-1; D may be TRBD2 (6 bases). V was pared by 1 base and J by 5 bases, with 15 bases between. Germline CDR1 SEHNR, CDR2 FQNEAQ (reference sequence). The CDR3 extends over 16 amino acids.

The chain carries TRBV6-5 and TRBJ2-5; weak D call: TRBD2 (6 bases). Germline V gives CDR1 MNHEY, CDR2 SVGAGI. The V end lost 9 bases, the J end lost 7 bases, and 21 bases lay between the germline ends. The CDR3 contains 14 residues. CDR3 bases: TGTGCCAGTCAAGAGCTAGCGAGCCGCGGGACCCAGTACTTC. This encodes CASQELASRGTQYF.

This chain joins TRBV30 and TRBJ1-2; D is perhaps TRBD1 (6 bases). V was pared by 4 bases and J by 4 bases, with 10 bases between. The CDR3 is 12 amino acids. Germline V gene lookup returns CDR1 GTSNPN and CDR2 SVGIG (reference sequence). CDR3 protein: CAWTSGAYGYTF. CDR3 DNA: TGTGCCTGGACGTCAGGGGCCTATGGCTACACCTTC.

Here the CDR3 reads CASSQDFLQGGWEKLFF. The DNA of the CDR3 is TGCGCCAGCAGCCAAGATTTTTTACAGGGTGGATGGGAAAAACTGTTTTTT. The J gene is TRBJ1-4, the V gene TRBV4-1; maybe TRBD1 (6 bases). V lost 0 bases and J lost 8, with 19 bases in between. This CDR3 spans 17 amino acids. The germline gives CDR1 MGHRA, CDR2 YSYEKL.